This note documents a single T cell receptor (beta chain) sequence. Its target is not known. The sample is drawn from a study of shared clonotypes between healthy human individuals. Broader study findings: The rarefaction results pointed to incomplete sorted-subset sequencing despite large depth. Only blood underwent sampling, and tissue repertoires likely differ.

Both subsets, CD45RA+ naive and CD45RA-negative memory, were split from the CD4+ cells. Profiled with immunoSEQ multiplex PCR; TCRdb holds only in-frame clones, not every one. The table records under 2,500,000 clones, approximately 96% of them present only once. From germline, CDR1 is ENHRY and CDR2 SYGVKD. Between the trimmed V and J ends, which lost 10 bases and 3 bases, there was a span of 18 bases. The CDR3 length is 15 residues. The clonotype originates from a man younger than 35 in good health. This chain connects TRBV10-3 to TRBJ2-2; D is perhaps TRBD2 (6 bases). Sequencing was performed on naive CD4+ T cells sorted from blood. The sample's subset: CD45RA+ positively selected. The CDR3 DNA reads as TGTGCCACCAGAGGGCAGCGGGCACACACCGGGGAGCTGTTTTTT. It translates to CATRGQRAHTGELFF.